The rows below give T cell receptor beta chains drawn from one sample of a study of T cell changes during pregnancy in multiple sclerosis. TCRdb's copy holds only in-frame clones and misses some; the assay was immunoSEQ multiplex PCR. This table holds about 67,000 clones, approximately 90% found once. Sequenced material: peripheral blood, taken in the second trimester of pregnancy. Receptor source: a female donor with multiple sclerosis, enrolled in a pregnancy study. Each CDR3 is given without its conserved first and last residue.

v_call	j_call	cdr3_aa
TRBV19	TRBJ1-2	ASSRQGPLPSYT
TRBV6-1	TRBJ1-4	ASRFGGGEKLF
TRBV30	TRBJ2-7	AWSGGTGDYEQY
TRBV5-1	TRBJ2-1	ASSALAGVADEQF
TRBV10-2	TRBJ1-1	ASSDGFLGGGIEAF
TRBV2	TRBJ2-7	ASTRGADSYEQY
TRBV4-3	TRBJ1-1	ASSQGDSRVQAF
TRBV27	TRBJ1-5	ASTTGNSNQPQH
TRBV7-9	TRBJ1-1	ASSLASGTGETEAF
TRBV5-5	TRBJ1-2	ASSLVGRAGDYGYT
TRBV6-5	TRBJ2-1	ASSYSARGVYNEQF
TRBV7-6	TRBJ1-4	ASSPRSRRTTNEKLF
TRBV5-1	TRBJ2-5	ASSWTGGQGETQY
TRBV5-1	TRBJ2-5	ASSRGQQETQY
TRBV18	TRBJ1-5	ASSPQPAGRLAQPQH
TRBV6-5	TRBJ2-7	ASSYRGQGTYEQY
TRBV5-1	TRBJ1-4	ASSPTNRQGQEKLF
TRBV4-2	TRBJ2-3	ASTGGASGGADTQY
TRBV19	TRBJ2-5	ASSFRLAIGETQY
TRBV5-1	TRBJ2-7	ASSLTDSYEQY
TRBV5-8	TRBJ2-1	ASSWDRAIYNEQF
TRBV9	TRBJ2-7	ASNPSGSFVKVDEQY
TRBV6-6	TRBJ2-1	ASSLTSSYNEQF
TRBV7-2	TRBJ2-7	ASSLRGGSSYEQY
TRBV11-2	TRBJ2-1	ASSLDGASSYNEQF
TRBV11-2	TRBJ2-7	ASSLEATVIYEQY
TRBV18	TRBJ2-1	ASSPYRGWYNEQF
TRBV6-6	TRBJ2-7	ASSYGRAGIYEQY